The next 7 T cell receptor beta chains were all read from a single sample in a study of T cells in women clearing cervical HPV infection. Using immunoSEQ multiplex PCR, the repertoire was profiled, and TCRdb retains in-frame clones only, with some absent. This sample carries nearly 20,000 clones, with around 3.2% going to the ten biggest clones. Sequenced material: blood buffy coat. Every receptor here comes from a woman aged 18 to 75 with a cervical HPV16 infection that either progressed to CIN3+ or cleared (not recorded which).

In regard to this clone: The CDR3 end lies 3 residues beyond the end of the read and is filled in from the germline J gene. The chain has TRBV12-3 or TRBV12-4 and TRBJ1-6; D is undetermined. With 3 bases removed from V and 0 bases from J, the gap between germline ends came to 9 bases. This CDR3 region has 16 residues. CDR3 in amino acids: CASSLGSSSYNSPLHF. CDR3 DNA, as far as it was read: TGTGCCAGCAGTTTGGGCAGTAGCTCCTATAATTCACCC.

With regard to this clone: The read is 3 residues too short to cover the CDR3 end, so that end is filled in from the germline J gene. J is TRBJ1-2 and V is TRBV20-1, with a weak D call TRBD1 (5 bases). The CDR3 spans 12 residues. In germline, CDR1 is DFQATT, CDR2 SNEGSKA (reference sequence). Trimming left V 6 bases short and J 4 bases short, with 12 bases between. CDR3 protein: CSAGTGPYGYTF. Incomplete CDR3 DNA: TGCAGTGCGGGTACAGGTCCCTATGGC.

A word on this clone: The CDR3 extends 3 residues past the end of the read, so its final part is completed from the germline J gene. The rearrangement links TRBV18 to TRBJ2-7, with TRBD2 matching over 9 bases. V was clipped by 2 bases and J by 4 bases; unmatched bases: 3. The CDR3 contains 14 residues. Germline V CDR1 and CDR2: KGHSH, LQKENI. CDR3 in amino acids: CASSPAGGSYEQYF. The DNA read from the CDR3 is TGTGCCAGCTCACCAGCGGGGGGGAGTTACGAG. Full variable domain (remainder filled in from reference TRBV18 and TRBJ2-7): NAGVMQNPRHLVRRRGQEARLRCSPMKGHSHVYWYRQLPEEGLKFMVYLQKENIIDESGMPKERFSAEFPKEGPSILRIQQVVRGDSAAYFCASSPAGGSYEQYFGPGTRLTVT.

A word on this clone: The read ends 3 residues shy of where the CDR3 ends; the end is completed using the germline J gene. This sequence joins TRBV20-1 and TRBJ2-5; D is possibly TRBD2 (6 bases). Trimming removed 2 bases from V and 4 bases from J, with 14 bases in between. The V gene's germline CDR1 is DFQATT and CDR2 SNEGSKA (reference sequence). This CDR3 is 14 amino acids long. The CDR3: CSARPRFSGETQYF. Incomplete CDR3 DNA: TGCAGTGCTAGACCTAGGTTTAGCGGAGAGACC.

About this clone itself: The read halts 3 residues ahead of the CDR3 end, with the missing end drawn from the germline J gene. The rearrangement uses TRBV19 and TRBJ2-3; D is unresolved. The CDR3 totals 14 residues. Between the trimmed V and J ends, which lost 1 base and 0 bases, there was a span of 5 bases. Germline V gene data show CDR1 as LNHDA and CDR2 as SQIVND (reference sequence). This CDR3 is CASSIGRSTDTQYF. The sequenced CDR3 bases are TGTGCCAGTAGTATAGGGCGGAGCACAGATACG.

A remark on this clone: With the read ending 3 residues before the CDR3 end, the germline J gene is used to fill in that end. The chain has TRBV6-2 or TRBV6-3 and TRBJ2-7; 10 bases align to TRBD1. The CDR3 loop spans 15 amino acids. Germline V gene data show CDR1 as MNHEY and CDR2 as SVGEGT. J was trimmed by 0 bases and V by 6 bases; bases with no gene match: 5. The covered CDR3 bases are TGTGCCAGCAGCCCCGGGACAGGGGTCTCCTACGAG. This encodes CASSPGTGVSYE. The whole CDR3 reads CASSPGTGVSYEQYF.

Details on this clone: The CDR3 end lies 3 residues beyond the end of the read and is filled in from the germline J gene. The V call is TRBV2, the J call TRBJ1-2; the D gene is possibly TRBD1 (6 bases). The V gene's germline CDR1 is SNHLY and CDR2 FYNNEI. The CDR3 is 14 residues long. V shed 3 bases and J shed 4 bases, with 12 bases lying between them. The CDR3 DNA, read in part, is TGTGCCAGCAGTGACACAGGGCAGACCTATGGC. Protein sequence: CASSDTGQTYG. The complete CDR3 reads CASSDTGQTYGYTF.